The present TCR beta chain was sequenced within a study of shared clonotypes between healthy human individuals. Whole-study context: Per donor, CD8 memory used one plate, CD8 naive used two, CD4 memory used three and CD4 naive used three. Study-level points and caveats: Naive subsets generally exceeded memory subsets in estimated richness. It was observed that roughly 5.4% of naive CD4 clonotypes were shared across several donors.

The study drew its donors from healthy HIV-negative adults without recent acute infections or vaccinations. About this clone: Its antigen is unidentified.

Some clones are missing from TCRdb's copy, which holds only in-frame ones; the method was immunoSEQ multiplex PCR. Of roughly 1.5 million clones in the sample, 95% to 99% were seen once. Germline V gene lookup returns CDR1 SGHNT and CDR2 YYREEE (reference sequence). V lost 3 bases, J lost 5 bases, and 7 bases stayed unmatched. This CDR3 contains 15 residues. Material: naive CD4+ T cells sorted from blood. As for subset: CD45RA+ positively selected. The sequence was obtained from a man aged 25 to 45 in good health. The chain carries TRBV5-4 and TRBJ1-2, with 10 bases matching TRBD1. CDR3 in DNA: TGTGCCAGCAGCTCACGACAGGGGGCTGGTTATGGCTACACCTTC. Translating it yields CASSSRQGAGYGYTF. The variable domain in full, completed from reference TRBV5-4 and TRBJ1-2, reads ETGVTQSPTHLIKTRGQQVTLRCSSQSGHNTVSWYQQALGQGPQFIFQYYREEENGRGNFPPRFSGLQFPNYSSELNVNALELDDSALYLCASSSRQGAGYGYTFGSGTRLTVV.